This T cell receptor beta chain was identified in a study of blood T cell repertoires in COVID-19. Across the whole study: PBMCs, B-cell-depleted T cells, or T cells provided the cDNA or gDNA that made up the material.

Libraries were prepared by immunoSEQ multiplex PCR; TCRdb keeps only in-frame clonotypes and omits some of them. The repertoire holds approximately 94,000 clones, with 70% to 85% as singletons. Germline CDR1 is LGHNT and CDR2 is FRNRAP. J gave up 6 bases and V 5 bases, and 26 bases lay outside the gene matches. The CDR3 runs to 21 residues. The V gene is TRBV12-5, the J gene TRBJ2-3; 10 bases are shared with TRBD2. The TCR originated in a man aged 60 to 69 with acute or convalescent COVID-19. The sequencing sample was made of peripheral blood. For the CDR3, the DNA is TGTGCTAGTGGTCGTTCACAGCGGGGGGGCCTCATATCCCCGGTATTGGATACGCAGTATTTT. Protein sequence: CASGRSQRGGLISPVLDTQYF.